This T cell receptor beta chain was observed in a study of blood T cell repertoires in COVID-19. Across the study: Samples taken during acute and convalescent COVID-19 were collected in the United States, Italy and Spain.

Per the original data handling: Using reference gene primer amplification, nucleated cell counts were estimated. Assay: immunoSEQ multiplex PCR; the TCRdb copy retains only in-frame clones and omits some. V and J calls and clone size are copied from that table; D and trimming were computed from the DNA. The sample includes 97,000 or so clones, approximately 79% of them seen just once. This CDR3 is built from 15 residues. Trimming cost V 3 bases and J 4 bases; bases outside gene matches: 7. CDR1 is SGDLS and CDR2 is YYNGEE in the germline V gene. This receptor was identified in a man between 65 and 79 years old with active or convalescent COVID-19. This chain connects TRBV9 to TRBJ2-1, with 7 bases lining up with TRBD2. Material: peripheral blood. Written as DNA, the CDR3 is TGTGCCAGCAGCGAGGCGGGGGTGACATACAATGAGCAGTTCTTC. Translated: CASSEAGVTYNEQFF.